These 14 T cell receptor beta chains came from one sample sequenced in a study of circulating and synovial CD4+ cells in juvenile arthritis. Clones were sequenced by immunoSEQ multiplex PCR, and TCRdb holds only the in-frame ones, with some missing. The sample holds approximately 36,000 clones, 94% seen once. The sample was CD4+ T cells from blood. Receptors originate from a human donor with juvenile idiopathic arthritis.

This chain links TRBV6-1 with TRBJ2-3, with a tentative D call TRBD1 (6 bases). The germline V and J ends were trimmed by 3 bases and 8 bases, with 12 bases remaining between them. Germline V gives CDR1 MNHNS, CDR2 SASEGT. This CDR3 spans 13 amino acids. As DNA, the CDR3 is TGTGCCAGCAGTGAGGGGGCAATTAGTACGCAGTATTTT. As protein: CASSEGAISTQYF.

The rearrangement uses TRBV6-5 and TRBJ1-5; D is ambiguous. This CDR3 contains 14 residues. The V gene lost 0 bases and the J gene lost 3 bases, with 6 bases spanning the gap. CDR1 and CDR2 (germline): MNHEY, SVGAGI. CDR3 sequence reads: CASSYSNTNQPQHF. DNA for the CDR3: TGTGCCAGCAGTTACTCGAACACCAATCAGCCCCAGCATTTT.

The chain is built from TRBV29-1 and TRBJ1-1; D is unresolved. V was pared by 6 bases and J by 1 base, with 9 bases between. Germline V gives CDR1 SQVTM, CDR2 ANQGSEA. The length of the CDR3 is 12 residues. The CDR3 protein is CSVRLTNTEAFF. The DNA for the CDR3 is TGCAGCGTCAGGCTGACGAACACTGAAGCTTTCTTT. Complete variable domain (other parts from reference TRBV29-1 and TRBJ1-1): SAVISQKPSRDICQRGTSLTIQCQVDSQVTMMFWYRQQPGQSLTLIATANQGSEATYESGFVIDKFPISRPNLTFSTLTVSNMSPEDSSIYLCSVRLTNTEAFFGQGTRLTVV.

The gene calls are TRBV19 and TRBJ1-2, with D perhaps matching TRBD1 (5 bases). Deletions cut 7 bases from V and 3 bases from J, with 18 bases between. Germline CDR1 LNHDA, CDR2 SQIVND (reference sequence). This CDR3 has 15 amino acids. CDR3 bases: TGTGCCAGTACCTCAATAGACAGACCCCACTATGGCTACACCTTC. Translated: CASTSIDRPHYGYTF. Using reference TRBV19 and TRBJ1-2 for the parts outside the CDR3, the full variable domain is DGGITQSPKYLFRKEGQNVTLSCEQNLNHDAMYWYRQDPGQGLRLIYYSQIVNDFQKGDIAEGYSVSREKKESFPLTVTSAQKNPTAFYLCASTSIDRPHYGYTFGSGTRLTVV.

This chain connects TRBV30 to TRBJ2-1; 7 bases line up with TRBD2. The CDR3 has 20 residues. V was clipped by 0 bases and J by 0 bases; unmatched bases: 17. The germline V gene has CDR1 GTSNPN and CDR2 SVGIG (reference sequence). CDR3 protein: CAWSVWGDYTTLSSYNEQFF. CDR3 sequence (DNA): TGTGCCTGGAGTGTATGGGGGGACTACACTACATTGAGCTCCTACAATGAGCAGTTCTTC.

V usage is TRBV11-2 and J usage is TRBJ2-2; D may be TRBD1 (5 bases). V lost 6 bases and J lost 2, with 19 bases in between. CDR1 SGHAT and CDR2 FQNNGV come from the germline V gene. The CDR3 has 17 amino acids. The CDR3 region is CASSPFLGPKNTGELFF. CDR3 DNA: TGTGCCAGCAGTCCTTTTTTGGGGCCCAAAAACACCGGGGAGCTGTTTTTT.

The chain combines TRBV7-2 with TRBJ2-2; 9 bases agree with TRBD1. Germline V gene data show CDR1 as SGHTA and CDR2 as FQGNSA. The CDR3 has 15 amino acids. Trimming at V came to 4 bases and at J to 2 bases, leaving 2 bases not matched to a gene. CDR3 residues: CASSSTGGNTGELFF. CDR3 nucleotides: TGTGCCAGCAGCTCTACAGGGGGCAACACCGGGGAGCTGTTTTTT.

The V gene is TRBV25-1, the J gene TRBJ2-2; 7 positions match TRBD1. V trimming: 3 bases; J trimming: 1 base; junction bases outside the gene matches: 8. The V gene's germline CDR1 is MGHDK and CDR2 SYGVNS. This CDR3 region has 17 residues. CDR3 in DNA: TGTGCCAGCAGTGAGAGACAGGGCCTAGTGAACACCGGGGAGCTGTTTTTT. This gives the protein CASSERQGLVNTGELFF.

Concerning this clone: This sample also contains other DNA sequences that code for the same CDR3. The CDR3 region is CAISLSRTDNNSPLHF. DNA of the CDR3: TGTGCCATCAGCCTTTCCCGGACAGATAATAATTCACCCCTCCACTTT. The chain employs TRBV10-3 and TRBJ1-6, with D possibly being TRBD1 (6 bases). Trimming left V 6 bases short and J 5 bases short, with 17 bases between. The CDR3 consists of 16 residues. Germline CDR1 and CDR2: ENHRY and SYGVKD.

J is TRBJ2-7 and V is TRBV6-5; D gene uncertain. This CDR3 has 13 amino acids. From germline, CDR1 is MNHEY and CDR2 SVGAGI. Trimming cost V 9 bases and J 2 bases, with 14 bases left between them. CDR3 DNA sequence: TGTGCCAGTTCCACAAGATCTCCCTACGAGCAGTACTTC. Translating it yields CASSTRSPYEQYF.

Comments on this clone: This sample includes further DNA sequences coding for the same CDR3. V is TRBV14 and J is TRBJ1-6; D is possibly TRBD1 (5 bases). CDR1 and CDR2 from the germline V gene are SGHDN and FVKESK. V gave up 1 base and J gave up 10 bases, with 11 bases separating them. The CDR3 is 14 residues long. The CDR3 DNA follows: TGTGCCAGCAGCCAAGGCAGGGCGCTATCACCCCTCCACTTT. It encodes CASSQGRALSPLHF.

The chain links TRBV27 to TRBJ1-6; TRBD1 agrees at 7 bases. Germline V gene sequence: CDR1 MNHEY, CDR2 SMNVEV (reference sequence). This CDR3 has 16 residues. V was clipped by 6 bases and J by 0 bases; unmatched bases: 5. For the CDR3, the DNA is TGTGCCAGCAGGTGGGACAGCAGCTCCTATAATTCACCCCTCCACTTT. This sequence encodes CASRWDSSSYNSPLHF.

This chain connects TRBV7-2 to TRBJ2-3; D unclear. Trimming removed 1 base from V and 6 bases from J, with 8 bases in between. In germline, CDR1 is SGHTA, CDR2 FQGNSA. CDR3 length: 13 amino acids. CDR3 DNA sequence: TGTGCCAGCAGCTTAGGGCTAGAGGATACGCAGTATTTT. It specifies CASSLGLEDTQYF.

The CDR3 region is CASSEQPGNTEAFF. Written as DNA, the CDR3 is TGTGCCAGCAGTGAACAACCAGGGAACACTGAAGCTTTCTTT. The V gene is TRBV6-1, the J gene TRBJ1-1; no reliable D call. The CDR3 is 14 residues long. The V end lost 2 bases, the J end lost 1 base, and 8 bases lay between the germline ends. Germline V gene sequence: CDR1 MNHNS, CDR2 SASEGT.